This TCR beta chain derives from a study of cytomegalovirus exposure and HLA in healthy donors. Germline-derived CDR1 and CDR2 are SGHRS and YFSETQ. This CDR3 has 13 residues. Trimming took 1 base from V and 6 from J, leaving 10 bases between them. PCR involved 60 Vbeta and 13 Jbeta primers. TCRdb's table, derived via immunoSEQ multiplex PCR, lists solely in-frame clones and lacks some. In total, the table holds about 130,000 clones. The TCR was taken from a man between 18 and 29 years old in good health and CMV-seronegative. The genes are TRBV5-1 and TRBJ1-1, with a tentative D call TRBD1 (6 bases). The sequenced sample consisted of PBMCs. This CDR3 is CASSLKAGAEAFF. In DNA, the CDR3 is TGCGCCAGCAGCTTGAAGGCAGGGGCTGAAGCTTTCTTT.